These T cell receptor beta chains were read from a single sample in a study of type 1 regulatory T cells. For these receptors, no antigen is known. One entry per CDR3 protein results from TCRdb running MiXCR on the reads. The sample records 65,000 to 80,000 distinct CDR3 sequences, under 25% being singletons. The sequenced sample consisted of cultured type 1 regulatory T (Tr1) cells, either the whole culture or a sorted fraction (not recorded which). These receptors were collected from a human donor in good health. Each CDR3 is given with its conserved first and last residue. D genes are given only for firm matches. The size entry is marked missing in some rows and otherwise reads once, few, many or a size class.

V,D,J,length,size,CDR3,DNA
TRBV9,TRBD2,TRBJ2-1,16,.,CASSVGGTSGSNEQFF,TGTGCCAGCAGCGTAGGTGGGACTAGCGGGAGCAATGAGCAGTTCTTC
TRBV7-8,.,TRBJ2-4,12,few,CASSQVGNIQYF,TGTGCCAGCAGTCAAGTTGGAAACATTCAGTACTTC
TRBV5-6,.,TRBJ2-1,15,many,CASSLVGPSGNEQFF,TGTGCCAGCAGCTTGGTGGGACCCTCGGGCAATGAGCAGTTCTTC
TRBV20-1,.,TRBJ2-5,12,.,CSARGFPETQYF,TGCAGTGCCCGTGGTTTTCCCGAGACCCAGTACTTC
TRBV27,.,TRBJ1-4,14,.,CAGSLDANREKLFF,TGTGCCGGCAGTTTGGACGCCAATCGGGAAAAACTGTTTTTT
TRBV12-3/TRBV12-4,TRBD1,TRBJ1-1,15,.,CASIYSDRGITEAFF,TGTGCCAGCATTTACTCAGACAGGGGGATCACTGAAGCTTTCTTT
TRBV3-1,.,TRBJ2-6,13,few,CASTLTGANVLTF,TGTGCCAGTACCCTAACTGGGGCCAACGTCCTGACTTTC
TRBV28,.,TRBJ2-2,12,few,CASSFAARELFF,TGTGCCAGCAGTTTCGCGGCGAGGGAGCTGTTTTTT
TRBV7-2,TRBD2,TRBJ2-1,13,.,CASSSRLAWEQFF,TGTGCCAGCAGCTCCAGACTAGCATGGGAGCAGTTCTTC
TRBV15,TRBD1,TRBJ2-1,13,few,CATSGDRGRLQFF,TGTGCCACCAGCGGTGACAGGGGCCGGTTACAGTTCTTC
TRBV5-4,.,TRBJ2-1,13,.,CASSLIIVGEQFF,TGTGCCAGCAGCTTGATCATAGTTGGGGAGCAGTTCTTC
TRBV20-1,.,TRBJ2-1,11,few,CSARPYNEQFF,TGCAGTGCTAGACCCTACAATGAGCAGTTCTTC
TRBV5-6,.,TRBJ2-2,15,.,CASSLDAGVTGELFF,TGTGCCAGCAGTCTGGACGCAGGGGTGACCGGGGAGCTGTTTTTT
TRBV29-1,.,TRBJ1-1,11,.,CSTIGSTEAFF,TGCAGCACCATCGGGTCGACTGAAGCTTTCTTT
TRBV29-1,TRBD2,TRBJ2-5,15,.,CSVGRLGGSREAQYF,TGCAGCGTTGGACGTCTCGGCGGGAGTCGGGAGGCCCAGTACTTC
TRBV6-5,.,TRBJ1-1,14,few,CASTARGRGTEAFF,TGTGCCAGCACCGCGCGAGGGCGAGGCACTGAAGCTTTCTTT
TRBV2,TRBD1,TRBJ2-1,13,.,CASIGTENNEQFF,TGTGCCAGCATAGGGACAGAGAACAATGAGCAGTTCTTC
TRBV7-9,TRBD1,TRBJ2-5,14,once,CASSSRQGFETQYF,TGTGCCAGCAGCTCCCGACAGGGGTTCGAGACCCAGTACTTC
TRBV7-2,TRBD2,TRBJ2-7,14,many,CASSSGLAGWEQYF,TGTGCCAGCAGCTCGGGACTAGCGGGCTGGGAGCAGTACTTC
TRBV3-1,.,TRBJ2-1,17,few,CASSQPLQGWSYNEQFF,TGTGCCAGCAGCCAACCTCTTCAGGGCTGGAGCTACAATGAGCAGTTCTTC
TRBV3-1,.,TRBJ1-5,15,few,CASSQGGTMNQPQHF,TGTGCCAGCAGCCAAGGGGGCACGATGAATCAGCCCCAGCATTTT
TRBV28,TRBD1,TRBJ2-2,16,.,CASSSGQVVLTGELFF,TGTGCCAGCAGTTCGGGACAGGTCGTATTAACCGGGGAGCTGTTTTTT
TRBV12-3/TRBV12-4,TRBD1,TRBJ2-7,15,.,CASSSRDRGTYEQYF,TGTGCCAGCAGTTCCCGGGACAGGGGGACCTACGAGCAGTACTTC
TRBV27,TRBD1,TRBJ1-6,15,.,CASRRGQAGNSPLHF,TGTGCCAGCAGAAGGGGGCAAGCGGGGAATTCACCCCTCCACTTT
TRBV6-2/TRBV6-3,.,TRBJ2-1,15,medium-sized,CASRGDRSSYNEQFF,TGTGCCAGCAGAGGAGACAGGAGCTCCTACAATGAGCAGTTCTTC
TRBV20-1,.,TRBJ1-5,16,few,CSARGPEKIANQPQHF,TGCAGTGCTAGAGGGCCGGAAAAAATTGCCAATCAGCCCCAGCATTTT
TRBV27,TRBD1,TRBJ1-2,14,few,CASSLGGGSSGYTF,TGTGCCAGCAGTTTAGGAGGGGGCTCTAGTGGCTACACCTTC
TRBV18,.,TRBJ2-7,12,few,CASSPEEGEQYF,TGTGCCAGCTCACCGGAAGAAGGCGAGCAGTACTTC
TRBV12-3/TRBV12-4,.,TRBJ2-3,17,.,CASSLSVAGTSTDTQYF,TGTGCCAGCAGTTTAAGTGTGGCGGGAACTAGCACAGATACGCAGTATTTT
TRBV7-3,.,TRBJ1-6,13,.,CASSWRQDSPLHF,TGTGCCAGCAGCTGGCGACAAGATTCACCCCTCCACTTT
TRBV20-1,TRBD2,TRBJ2-1,14,few,CSADPGLAQIGGIF,TGCAGTGCGGACCCGGGACTAGCTCAGATCGGTGGGATCTTC
TRBV5-1,.,TRBJ1-5,14,.,CASSPGALDQPQHF,TGCGCCAGCAGCCCCGGGGCTTTGGATCAGCCCCAGCATTTT
TRBV20-1,TRBD2,TRBJ2-4,14,.,CSAPGTSGSNIQYF,TGCAGTGCTCCTGGGACTAGCGGGAGCAACATTCAGTACTTC
TRBV7-9,.,TRBJ2-1,17,.,CASSLGRGGVRYNEQFF,TGTGCCAGCAGCTTAGGAAGGGGCGGCGTCAGGTACAATGAGCAGTTCTTC
TRBV12-3/TRBV12-4,.,TRBJ1-1,11,few,CASSLNTRAFF,TGTGCCAGCAGTTTGAATACTCGGGCTTTCTTT
TRBV15,.,TRBJ2-1,12,.,CASSRVGAEQFF,TGTGCTAGCAGTAGAGTCGGGGCTGAGCAGTTCTTC
TRBV6-5,.,TRBJ1-2,12,few,CASSPGVFGYTF,TGTGCCAGCAGCCCCGGGGTCTTTGGTTACACCTTC
TRBV29-1,.,TRBJ2-1,14,few,CSVVRRGYDNEQFF,TGCAGCGTTGTTCGCCGGGGGTATGACAATGAGCAGTTCTTC
TRBV5-1,TRBD1,TRBJ1-6,15,few,CASSGGTGGNSPLHF,TGCGCCAGCAGCGGGGGGACAGGGGGAAATTCACCCCTCCACTTT
TRBV14,TRBD2,TRBJ2-3,13,few,CASSRDYTDTQYF,TGTGCCAGCAGCCGGGACTACACAGATACGCAGTATTTT
TRBV19,.,TRBJ1-5,14,.,CASSIGEVKQPQHF,TGTGCCAGTAGTATAGGCGAGGTCAAGCAGCCCCAGCATTTT
TRBV7-6,TRBD2,TRBJ2-7,13,few,CASSLGTSGEQYF,TGTGCCAGCAGCCTAGGGACTAGTGGGGAGCAGTACTTC
TRBV7-2,.,TRBJ2-3,14,few,CASSSETLVDTQYF,TGTGCCAGCAGCTCCGAGACTCTAGTAGATACGCAGTATTTT
TRBV20-1,.,TRBJ1-5,14,.,CSAITGRVNQPQHF,TGCAGTGCTATTACAGGGAGGGTAAATCAGCCCCAGCATTTT
TRBV20-1,TRBD1,TRBJ1-1,13,.,CSAGTGVSTEAFF,TGCAGTGCTGGAACAGGGGTTTCGACTGAAGCTTTCTTT
TRBV7-2,TRBD2,TRBJ2-5,14,many,CASSSQAGRETQYF,TGTGCCAGCAGCTCCCAAGCGGGAAGGGAGACCCAGTACTTC
TRBV20-1,TRBD2,TRBJ2-5,14,.,CSASPIAGGETQYF,TGCAGTGCTTCCCCGATAGCGGGGGGAGAGACCCAGTACTTC
TRBV20-1,TRBD1,TRBJ1-2,11,.,CSVGTDPGYTF,TGCAGTGTCGGGACAGATCCCGGCTACACCTTC
TRBV14,TRBD1,TRBJ2-7,15,.,CASSPRGGPRYEQYF,TGTGCCAGCAGCCCGAGAGGGGGCCCCAGGTACGAGCAGTACTTC
TRBV5-1,.,TRBJ2-7,14,.,CASSADGSSYEQYF,TGCGCCAGCAGCGCCGACGGGAGCTCCTACGAGCAGTACTTC
TRBV6-1,.,TRBJ1-2,16,.,CASSELSTPRQNGYTF,TGTGCCAGCAGTGAATTGAGTACTCCCAGGCAGAATGGCTACACCTTC
TRBV20-1,TRBD2,TRBJ2-5,17,few,CSANPRLAGGRGKTQYF,TGCAGTGCTAATCCCAGACTAGCGGGAGGCCGTGGAAAGACCCAGTACTTC
TRBV5-1,TRBD2,TRBJ2-5,13,.,CASSFGLDETQYF,TGCGCCAGCAGCTTTGGACTAGACGAGACCCAGTACTTC
TRBV5-1,.,TRBJ2-2,14,.,CASSYGADTGELFF,TGCGCCAGCAGCTACGGAGCGGACACCGGGGAGCTGTTTTTT
TRBV5-1,.,TRBJ2-4,15,few,CASSLLGVAKNIQYF,TGCGCCAGCAGCTTGCTTGGGGTAGCCAAAAACATTCAGTACTTC
TRBV5-8,TRBD1,TRBJ1-2,15,.,CASSLDIGGAYGYTF,TGTGCCAGCAGCTTGGATATAGGGGGCGCCTATGGCTACACCTTC
TRBV10-3,TRBD2,TRBJ2-2,16,.,CAISETSASYTGELFF,TGTGCCATCAGTGAGACTAGCGCCAGCTACACCGGGGAGCTGTTTTTT
TRBV5-1,.,TRBJ2-5,14,.,CASSLGGARETQYF,TGCGCCAGCAGCTTGGGTGGGGCTCGGGAGACCCAGTACTTC